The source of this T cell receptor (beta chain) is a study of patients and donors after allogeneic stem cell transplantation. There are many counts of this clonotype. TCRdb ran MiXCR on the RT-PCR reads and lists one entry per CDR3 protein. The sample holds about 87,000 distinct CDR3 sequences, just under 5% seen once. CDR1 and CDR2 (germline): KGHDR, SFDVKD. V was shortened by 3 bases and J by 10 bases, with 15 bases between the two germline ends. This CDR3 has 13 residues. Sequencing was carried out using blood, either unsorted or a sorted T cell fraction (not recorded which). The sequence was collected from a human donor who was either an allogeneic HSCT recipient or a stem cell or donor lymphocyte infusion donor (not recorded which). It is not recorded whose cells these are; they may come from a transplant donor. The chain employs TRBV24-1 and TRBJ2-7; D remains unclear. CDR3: CATSDPLVGSQYF. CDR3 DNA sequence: TGTGCCACCAGTGATCCCCTAGTGGGCTCCCAGTACTTC.